This TCR beta chain was captured by sequencing in a study of OX40 agonist ivuxolimab in advanced cancers. Study at large: The dose-escalation group included hepatocellular carcinoma, melanoma, renal cell carcinoma and head and neck cancer. Mean age around 64 years, range about 23 to 79; about 85% male. Findings and limits, study-wide: Relative to CD4+, CD8+ T cells held more expanded clones on average.

Cycle 7 day 1, cycle 4 day 1, and baseline were the timepoints at which blood was sampled. Trimming removed 1 base from V and 2 bases from J, with 15 bases in between. The germline V gene has CDR1 SGHAT and CDR2 FQDESV (reference sequence). The CDR3 consists of 17 residues. Of note for this clone: Its target is not known.

Data came from immunoSEQ multiplex PCR; TCRdb stores just in-frame clones and leaves some out. The sample consists of about 64,000 clones, approximately 92% of them appearing once. This material consisted of CD4+ or CD8+ T cells sorted from blood, taken in a trial of the OX40 agonist ivuxolimab. The rearrangement links TRBV11-1 to TRBJ2-1, with a possible D match to TRBD2 (6 bases). The sequence came from an adult with an advanced solid tumor such as melanoma, head and neck, liver or kidney cancer. The CDR3 nucleotides read TGTGCCAGCAGCTTAGGGGCCGGGACTTTCGCCTACAATGAGCAGTTCTTC. This codes for CASSLGAGTFAYNEQFF. The whole variable domain, filled in from reference TRBV11-1 and TRBJ2-1, reads EAEVAQSPRYKITEKSQAVAFWCDPISGHATLYWYRQILGQGPELLVQFQDESVVDDSQLPKDRFSAERLKGVDSTLKIQPAELGDSAMYLCASSLGAGTFAYNEQFFGPGTRLTVL.